Given below is one T cell receptor (beta chain) in context. Some clones are missing from TCRdb's copy, which holds only in-frame ones; the method was immunoSEQ multiplex PCR. Of tens of thousands of clones listed, 65% to 90% are singletons. V was pared by 2 bases and J by 3 bases, with 15 bases between. This CDR3 spans 16 amino acids. From germline, CDR1 is SGHDT and CDR2 YYEEEE. The data were taken from a study of control samples from healthy donors and cancer patients. The TCR originated in a man between 60 and 75 years old with head and neck cancer. The chain links TRBV5-6 to TRBJ1-5; TRBD1 is a possible D gene (6 bases). The specimen was PBMCs. In nucleotides, the CDR3 is TGTGCCAGCAGCTTAGGTGGGGGGCTGAACAATCAGCCCCAGCATTTT. It yields the protein CASSLGGGLNNQPQHF.